This TCR beta chain was retrieved from a study of follicular helper T cells after annual influenza vaccination. Study context: Sampling occurred days 0, 7 and 28 after each influenza vaccination. Study results and caveats: Successive annual vaccinations recalled a recurrent oligoclonal ICOS+CD38+ cTfh response with influenza-specific clonotypes.

The V end was cut by 0 bases, the J end by 7 bases, with 12 bases between. Germline-derived CDR1 and CDR2 are GTSNPN and SVGIG (reference sequence). The CDR3 has 13 amino acids. The method was immunoSEQ multiplex PCR; TCRdb's version includes in-frame clones alone and lacks a portion of them. The table includes about 14,000 clones, 84% detected once. Time point meaning: 2014-2015 season, pre-vaccination. Donors with HIV/AIDS, active malignancy, immunomodulators or active illness were excluded. Each time point used about 40 to 110 mL of blood. Turning to this clone: Its specificity is not known.

This sequence joins TRBV30 and TRBJ1-1, with D possibly TRBD1 on 6 matching bases. The source was CXCR5- memory CD4+ T cells sorted from blood, collected on the day of influenza vaccination. This sequence was found in an adult who received the influenza vaccine. CDR3: CAWSVLTGLEAFF. The CDR3 DNA follows: TGTGCCTGGAGTGTACTGACAGGACTTGAAGCTTTCTTT.